This T cell receptor beta chain was obtained from a study of metastatic and nonmetastatic thyroid tumors. Via MiXCR, TCRdb re-called the PCR reads. Altogether over 30,000 clones are present, around 33% being singletons, with the ten largest covering roughly a sixth. No treatment had been given to any patient before thyroid surgery. CDR1 and CDR2 (germline): MNHNS, SASEGT. The CDR3 runs 17 residues. J lost 2 bases, V lost 3 bases, and 11 bases had no gene match. The V and J genes are TRBV6-1 and TRBJ2-5; 8 bases align to TRBD2. The clonotype was recovered from a female donor with papillary thyroid cancer or a benign thyroid nodule (not recorded which). Some clones in this sample may be carry-over from other donors' samples. Sequencing was performed on tumor tissue. CDR3 loop: CASSETPGGGGQETQYF. CDR3 nucleotides: TGTGCCAGCAGTGAGACCCCGGGGGGGGGTGGGCAAGAGACCCAGTACTTC.